A single sample is the source of the 26 T cell receptor beta chains below, sequenced in a study of shared clonotypes between healthy human individuals. Repertoires were generated with immunoSEQ multiplex PCR, while TCRdb's copy carries only in-frame clones and drops some. The data hold roughly 2,500,000 clones, with more than 85% observed a single time. Sequences were obtained from naive CD4+ T cells from PBMCs. Indicated subset: CD45RA+ positively selected. Receptor source: a man between 18 and 35 years old in good health. Some clones in this sample may be carry-over from other donors' samples.

Here the CDR3 DNA reads TGTGCCTGGAGCGCAGGACAGGGCAATTCACCCCTCCACTTT. Its protein is CAWSAGQGNSPLHF. The chain carries TRBV30 and TRBJ1-6, with 8 bases aligning to TRBD1. The ends lost 3 bases at V and 7 bases at J; junction bases unmatched: 5. There are 14 residues in the CDR3. The germline V gene has CDR1 GTSNPN and CDR2 SVGIG (reference sequence).

The rearrangement links TRBV5-4 to TRBJ2-6; 8 bases agree with TRBD1. CDR1 is SGHNT and CDR2 is YYREEE in the germline V gene (reference sequence). The ends lost 3 bases at V and 4 bases at J; junction bases unmatched: 15. The CDR3 consists of 19 residues. For the CDR3, the DNA is TGTGCCAGCAGCTCCGCAGGGGGCGCTGGGGCTCTGGGGGCCAACGTCCTGACTTTC. Amino acid sequence: CASSSAGGAGALGANVLTF.

J is TRBJ2-5 and V is TRBV28, with 9 positions matching TRBD1. J gave up 5 bases and V 6 bases, and 10 bases lay outside the gene matches. Germline CDR1 and CDR2: MDHEN and SYDVKM. The CDR3 has 15 residues. The chain's CDR3 is CASSLAGTGLETQYF. The CDR3 coding sequence is TGTGCCAGCAGCCTTGCCGGGACAGGGCTGGAGACCCAGTACTTC.

This clone turned up a few times. The rearrangement links TRBV19 to TRBJ1-5; TRBD1 aligns across 7 bases. The J segment lost 2 bases and the V segment lost 7 bases, leaving 8 bases of the junction unmatched. Germline CDR1 is LNHDA and CDR2 is SQIVND (reference sequence). The CDR3 is 15 residues long. The CDR3 protein is CASTPGTARNQPQHF. The DNA of the CDR3 is TGTGCCAGTACCCCAGGGACAGCCCGCAATCAGCCCCAGCATTTT.

This sequence joins TRBV2 and TRBJ1-5; D unclear. Trimming removed 4 bases at V and 16 bases at J, with 14 bases between. Germline V gene sequence: CDR1 SNHLY, CDR2 FYNNEI. The CDR3 runs 11 residues. The CDR3 bases are TGTGCCAGCAGTGCTTCGGGATATTCTCATTTT. Amino acid sequence: CASSASGYSHF. The entire variable domain, with the rest obtained from reference TRBV2 and TRBJ1-5, is as follows: EPEVTQTPSHQVTQMGQEVILRCVPISNHLYFYWYRQILGQKVEFLVSFYNNEISEKSEIFDDQFSVERPDGSNFTLKIRSTKLEDSAMYFCASSASGYSHFGDGTRLSIL.

This clone was seen only once. The chain has TRBV29-1 and TRBJ2-1; the D gene is possibly TRBD1 (6 bases). This CDR3 contains 14 residues. Per germline, CDR1 SQVTM and CDR2 ANQGSEA. With 6 bases removed from V and 4 bases from J, the gap between germline ends came to 16 bases. The CDR3 loop is CSVRDRQAYNEQFF. DNA of the CDR3: TGCAGCGTGAGGGATAGACAGGCTTACAATGAGCAGTTCTTC.

The chain uses TRBV7-6 and TRBJ2-5, with D unclear. Germline assignment: CDR1 SGHVS and CDR2 FNYEAQ. The CDR3 sequence is 14 residues long. With 1 base removed from V and 4 bases from J, the gap between germline ends came to 10 bases. CDR3 nucleotide sequence: TGTGCCAGCAGCTTAGGGCAACTGCCAGAGACCCAGTACTTC. This translates into CASSLGQLPETQYF.

V usage is TRBV6-5 and J usage is TRBJ1-4; perhaps TRBD1 as D (6 bases). Germline values: CDR1 MNHEY, CDR2 SVGAGI. The V and J ends lost 6 bases and 7 bases respectively, with 15 bases between them. The length of the CDR3 is 14 residues. The CDR3 reads CASSPGRGVEKLFF. In DNA, the CDR3 is TGTGCCAGCAGCCCCGGGAGGGGGGTTGAAAAACTGTTTTTT.

The chain combines TRBV6-1 with TRBJ1-5; TRBD1 is a possible D gene (5 bases). Germline loops: CDR1 MNHNS, CDR2 SASEGT. CDR3 size: 17 residues. V shed 4 bases and J shed 9 bases, with 25 bases lying between them. The CDR3 bases are TGTGCCAGCAGTGGCTTGGGGGGACTCTCACAGCGGCTGCCCCAGCATTTT. Translated, it gives CASSGLGGLSQRLPQHF.

The gene calls are TRBV19 and TRBJ1-2; the match to TRBD1 covers 7 bases. The CDR3 totals 14 residues. Germline lookup yields CDR1 LNHDA and CDR2 SQIVND (reference sequence). V shed 5 bases and J 4 bases; nucleotides not matched to a gene: 7. CDR3 residues: CASSVQGTGYGYTF. CDR3 coding DNA: TGTGCCAGTAGTGTACAGGGGACCGGCTATGGCTACACCTTC.

J is TRBJ1-1 and V is TRBV5-1; 7 nucleotides line up with TRBD1. The V gene's germline CDR1 is SGHRS and CDR2 YFSETQ. After removal of 4 bases from V and 0 bases from J, the junction contained 6 bases not matched to a gene. This CDR3 comprises 15 residues. The CDR3 spells CASSDWTGLNTEAFF. CDR3 coding DNA: TGCGCCAGCAGCGACTGGACAGGTTTGAACACTGAAGCTTTCTTT.

The chain uses TRBV28 and TRBJ1-2; 9 bases agree with TRBD1. Germline V CDR1 and CDR2: MDHEN, SYDVKM. CDR3 length: 16 amino acids. V shed 5 bases and J 8 bases; nucleotides not matched to a gene: 15. Here the CDR3 DNA reads TGTGCCAGCAGTGTACCACGGGGACAGGGAGCCCCAGGCTACACCTTC. Its protein product is CASSVPRGQGAPGYTF.

The rearrangement joins TRBV18 to TRBJ2-7, with 8 nucleotides matching TRBD1. J gave up 3 bases and V 0 bases, and 1 base lay outside the gene matches. This CDR3 has 14 amino acids. The germline CDR1 and CDR2 sequences are KGHSH and LQKENI. The CDR3 region is CASSPPDRVYEQYF. The CDR3 DNA reads as TGTGCCAGCTCACCACCGGACAGGGTCTACGAGCAGTACTTC.

This rearrangement joins TRBV5-4 to TRBJ2-1; 8 bases are a match to TRBD2. Germline CDR1 reads SGHNT; CDR2 reads YYREEE (reference sequence). The CDR3 runs 17 residues. V was clipped by 3 bases and J by 4 bases; unmatched bases: 12. The CDR3: CASSSDTIAGRYNEQFF. The CDR3 region has the DNA TGTGCCAGCAGCTCGGACACCATAGCGGGACGTTACAATGAGCAGTTCTTC. The full variable domain, completed using reference TRBV5-4 and TRBJ2-1, is ETGVTQSPTHLIKTRGQQVTLRCSSQSGHNTVSWYQQALGQGPQFIFQYYREEENGRGNFPPRFSGLQFPNYSSELNVNALELDDSALYLCASSSDTIAGRYNEQFFGPGTRLTVL.

V is TRBV5-1 and J is TRBJ2-7; 12 nucleotides match TRBD1. The junction had 7 bases not matched to a gene; V was cut back by 1 base and J by 5 bases. This CDR3 contains 16 residues. Germline lookup yields CDR1 SGHRS and CDR2 YFSETQ. CDR3 sequence reads: CASSLFSGTGGDEQYF. The CDR3 coding sequence is TGCGCCAGCAGCTTGTTTAGCGGGACAGGGGGCGACGAGCAGTACTTC.

This clone showed up just a few times. The chain uses TRBV30 and TRBJ2-5; 9 bases align to TRBD2. Trimming at V came to 3 bases and at J to 4 bases, leaving 9 bases not matched to a gene. This CDR3 spans 15 amino acids. CDR1 is GTSNPN, CDR2 SVGIG, per germline (reference sequence). The CDR3 is CAWSLGLAFGETQYF. CDR3 nucleotides: TGTGCCTGGAGCCTAGGACTAGCGTTTGGAGAGACCCAGTACTTC. The whole variable domain, filled in from reference TRBV30 and TRBJ2-5, reads SQTIHQWPATLVQPVGSPLSLECTVEGTSNPNLYWYRQAAGRGLQLLFYSVGIGQISSEVPQNLSASRPQDRQFILSSKKLLLSDSGFYLCAWSLGLAFGETQYFGPGTRLLVL.

The V gene is TRBV5-1, the J gene TRBJ2-3; 9 bases fit TRBD2. CDR3 length: 14 amino acids. Looked up from germline, CDR1 is SGHRS and CDR2 is YFSETQ. J gave up 1 base and V 7 bases, and 4 bases lay outside the gene matches. The CDR3 DNA reads TGCGCCAGCCAACGGACTAGCGGCACAGATACGCAGTATTTT. Its protein product is CASQRTSGTDTQYF.

Here the CDR3 reads CASSLITSPQAGEQFF. The DNA of the CDR3 is TGTGCCAGCAGCCTTATTACTAGCCCTCAAGCAGGTGAGCAGTTCTTC. The J gene is TRBJ2-1, the V gene TRBV9; tentatively, D is TRBD2 (6 bases). There are 16 residues in the CDR3. CDR1 SGDLS and CDR2 YYNGEE come from the germline V gene. The V gene lost 4 bases and the J gene lost 9 bases, with 23 bases spanning the gap.

CDR3: CSASSGTSYFF. The CDR3, as DNA: TGCAGTGCTAGTTCCGGGACTAGTTATTTCTTC. The chain uses TRBV20-1 and TRBJ2-1, with 8 bases matching TRBD2. Looked up from germline, CDR1 is DFQATT and CDR2 is SNEGSKA (reference sequence). V was clipped by 3 bases and J by 16 bases; unmatched bases: 8. The CDR3 length is 11 residues.

The chain is built from TRBV7-9 and TRBJ2-1; 9 bases map to TRBD1. CDR1 is SEHNR and CDR2 is FQNEAQ in the germline V gene (reference sequence). The V and J ends lost 5 bases and 16 bases, in that order; junction bases with no gene match: 6. The CDR3 totals 11 residues. Here the CDR3 DNA reads TGTGCCAGCAGCCGGACAGGGGACCCCTTCTTC. Its translation: CASSRTGDPFF.

The CDR3 DNA is TGCACCTACCTGGGGCAGGGACCCTACAATGAGCAGTTCTTC. Protein: CTYLGQGPYNEQFF. This chain connects TRBV29-1 to TRBJ2-1; D is perhaps TRBD1 or TRBD2 (5 bases each). This CDR3 region has 14 residues. Germline V CDR1 and CDR2: SQVTM, ANQGSEA.

The chain couples TRBV7-2 to TRBJ2-1; 7 positions agree with TRBD2. Germline values: CDR1 SGHTA, CDR2 FQGNSA. The V gene end was trimmed by 7 bases and the J gene end by 0 bases; junction bases not matched to a gene: 3. The CDR3 covers 14 residues. The CDR3 DNA sequence: TGTGCCAGCACCCTAGCGGCCTCCTACAATGAGCAGTTCTTC. It yields the protein CASTLAASYNEQFF.

The chain has TRBV4-1 and TRBJ2-7; no definite D call. V was pared by 1 base and J by 3 bases, with 13 bases between. CDR1 is MGHRA and CDR2 is YSYEKL in the germline V gene. The CDR3 covers 15 residues. CDR3 sequence: CASSQVGDGSYEQYF. Here the CDR3 DNA reads TGCGCCAGCAGCCAAGTCGGAGACGGAAGCTACGAGCAGTACTTC.

This chain links TRBV4-3 with TRBJ2-3, with 7 bases identical to TRBD1. This CDR3 comprises 14 residues. Germline assignment: CDR1 LGHNA and CDR2 YSLEER. V was clipped by 10 bases and J by 3 bases; unmatched bases: 10. This CDR3 reads CANIPPGGTDTQYF. CDR3 DNA sequence: TGCGCCAACATTCCCCCAGGGGGAACAGATACGCAGTATTTT.

J is TRBJ2-7 and V is TRBV6-5; weak D call: TRBD2 (5 bases). The CDR3 runs to 14 residues. V lost 6 bases, J lost 2 bases, and 14 bases lay in between. Germline CDR1 MNHEY, CDR2 SVGAGI. CDR3 residues: CASSRGSGTYEQYF. DNA for the CDR3: TGTGCCAGCAGCCGCGGCAGCGGCACCTACGAGCAGTACTTC.

This clone has a single count. The V call is TRBV28, the J call TRBJ1-5; D call uncertain. Germline assignment: CDR1 MDHEN and CDR2 SYDVKM. There are 12 residues in the CDR3. Trimming shortened V by 3 bases and J by 7 bases, and 7 bases separated the two germline ends. In nucleotides, the CDR3 is TGTGCCAGCAGTTTTTGGTCGCAGCCCCAGCATTTT. Translation: CASSFWSQPQHF.